This TCR beta chain was captured by sequencing in a study of CD8 T cells in ankylosing spondylitis. Overall study findings and caveats: A CD8+ phenotype characterized the disease-linked clones, which were relatively rare in peripheral blood. Reportedly, disease-linked clones are significantly enriched in ankylosing spondylitis patients' matched synovial fluid. In ankylosing spondylitis blood, a motif of about 8 highly homologous TCR beta variants appeared characteristic.

This clonotype was seen ten or more times. Antigen unknown. Researchers built TCR beta libraries using quantitative 5'-RACE with molecular barcodes. From the 5' RACE reads, TCRdb called clonotypes with MiXCR, one entry per CDR3 protein. The table includes roughly 130,000 distinct CDR3 sequences, 7% to 10% detected once. The receptor was derived from a male donor with ankylosing spondylitis or in good health (not recorded which). Sequencing was performed on blood, either unsorted or a sorted T cell fraction (not recorded which).

The CDR3 spells CSAPVSGPEQFF. Here the CDR3 DNA reads TGCAGTGCTCCAGTGTCCGGGCCTGAGCAGTTCTTC. The chain combines TRBV20-1 with TRBJ2-1; D is ambiguous. The CDR3 length is 12 residues. The germline V gene encodes CDR1 DFQATT and CDR2 SNEGSKA (reference sequence). V lost 5 bases and J 9 bases, leaving 14 bases between the germline ends.